Below are 11 T cell receptor beta chains sequenced from a single sample in a study of beta chain features in type 1 diabetes. Notes on the study in general: A moderate, significant TCRB CDR3 shortening appeared in type 1 diabetes across four CD4+ subsets.

Every isolated RNA sample was fully reverse transcribed, so sequencing captured expressed TCRB transcripts. The table came from immunoSEQ multiplex PCR; TCRdb's copy has only in-frame clones and leaves some out. The sample gives 640,000 or so clones, 13% of which show up once; about 0.02% is in the top ten. For these TCRs, the target antigens are not known. Sequencing input: naive CD4+ T cells from blood. The receptor set was obtained from a man younger than 35 with type 1 diabetes.

This clone was counted between two and nine times. The junction departs from germline at one end; a sequencing error may be responsible. This chain connects TRBV14 to TRBJ1-6, with D perhaps matching TRBD1 (6 bases). The CDR3 is 16 residues long. Germline lookup yields CDR1 SGHDN and CDR2 FVKESK. The CDR3 sequence: CASSQGVSQGGSPLHF. As DNA, the CDR3 is TGTGCCAGCAGTCAAGGTGTTTCACAGGGTGGGTCACCCCTCCACTTT. Full variable domain (missing parts from reference TRBV14 and TRBJ1-6): EAGVTQFPSHSVIEKGQTVTLRCDPISGHDNLYWYRRVMGKEIKFLLHFVKESKQDESGMPNNRFLAERTGGTYSTLKVQPAELEDSGVYFCASSQGVSQGGSPLHFGNGTRLTVT.

This rearrangement joins TRBV30 to TRBJ2-7; TRBD1 aligns across 8 bases. J gave up 0 bases and V 6 bases, and 4 bases lay outside the gene matches. The germline V gene has CDR1 GTSNPN and CDR2 SVGIG (reference sequence). The CDR3 contains 13 residues. In DNA form, the CDR3 reads TGTGCCTGCCGGACAGGGAACTCCTACGAGCAGTACTTC. Its protein product is CACRTGNSYEQYF.

The chain is built from TRBV11-2 and TRBJ2-5; D perhaps matches TRBD2 (6 bases). CDR1 is SGHAT, CDR2 FQNNGV, per germline. This CDR3 contains 12 residues. Trimming stripped 5 bases from V and 5 bases from J, with 9 bases between. The CDR3 DNA reads as TGTGCCAGCAGCCGGGACTTGGAGACCCAGTACTTC. As protein: CASSRDLETQYF. The whole variable domain, filled in from reference TRBV11-2 and TRBJ2-5, reads EAGVAQSPRYKIIEKRQSVAFWCNPISGHATLYWYQQILGQGPKLLIQFQNNGVVDDSQLPKDRFSAERLKGVDSTLKIQPAKLEDSAVYLCASSRDLETQYFGPGTRLLVL.

The chain employs TRBV28 and TRBJ2-7; the D gene is possibly TRBD1 (5 bases). CDR1 MDHEN and CDR2 SYDVKM come from the germline V gene. V dropped 3 bases and J dropped 3 bases, with 9 bases sitting between them. The CDR3 is 13 amino acids. In nucleotides, the CDR3 is TGTGCCAGCAGTTTGGATACAGGCTACGAGCAGTACTTC. As protein: CASSLDTGYEQYF. The entire variable domain, with the rest obtained from reference TRBV28 and TRBJ2-7, is as follows: DVKVTQSSRYLVKRTGEKVFLECVQDMDHENMFWYRQDPGLGLRLIYFSYDVKMKEKGDIPEGYSVSREKKERFSLILESASTNQTSMYLCASSLDTGYEQYFGPGTRLTVT.

This clone has more than one count but fewer than ten. The V and J genes are TRBV14 and TRBJ2-7, with D tentatively TRBD1 (6 bases). The germline V gene encodes CDR1 SGHDN and CDR2 FVKESK. Trimming removed 0 bases from V and 4 bases from J, with 13 bases in between. CDR3 size: 15 residues. Here the CDR3 reads CASSQDLAQGYEQYF. The CDR3, as DNA: TGTGCCAGCAGCCAAGATCTGGCACAGGGATACGAGCAGTACTTC.

The sample holds a few counts of this clone. The V gene is TRBV11-1, the J gene TRBJ2-7, with TRBD1 identical over 10 bases. The germline gives CDR1 SGHAT, CDR2 FQDESV (reference sequence). The V and J ends lost 2 bases and 4 bases, in that order; junction bases with no gene match: 5. CDR3 length: 15 residues. CDR3 coding DNA: TGTGCCAGCAGCTTAATCGGGACAGGGGAATACGAGCAGTACTTC. Protein product: CASSLIGTGEYEQYF.

This clone was recorded a few times. The chain is built from TRBV19 and TRBJ2-1; D possibly corresponds to TRBD2 (7 bases). This CDR3 has 13 residues. Trimming removed 6 bases at V and 12 bases at J, with 18 bases between. In germline, CDR1 is LNHDA, CDR2 SQIVND (reference sequence). Written as DNA, the CDR3 is TGTGCCAGTAGCCCCCCGGGGGGCTCTCGGCAGTTCTTC. Translated: CASSPPGGSRQFF.

In this sample, this clone turned up a few times. The chain recombines TRBV5-1 with TRBJ1-2, with 8 bases fitting TRBD1. V lost 1 base, J lost 13 bases, and 9 bases stayed unmatched. Germline-derived CDR1 and CDR2 are SGHRS and YFSETQ. The CDR3 loop spans 13 amino acids. Here the CDR3 reads CASSLYRGIQSTF. The CDR3 bases are TGCGCCAGCAGCTTGTACAGGGGGATTCAAAGCACCTTC.

Regarding this clone: At one of its ends the junction is not consistent with the germline gene, which may arise from a read error. The genes are TRBV10-3 and TRBJ1-2; D call uncertain. This CDR3 is 13 amino acids long. Germline values: CDR1 ENHRY, CDR2 SYGVKD. As DNA, the CDR3 is TGTGCCAGCAGTTACTCGATCTGGGATGGCTACACCTTC. Its protein product is CASSYSIWDGYTF.

The chain has TRBV7-9 and TRBJ1-3; no reliable D call. Germline assignment: CDR1 SEHNR and CDR2 FQNEAQ (reference sequence). There are 11 residues in the CDR3. As DNA, the CDR3 is TGTTCGGGTAGCTCTGGAAACACCATATATTTT. It yields the protein CSGSSGNTIYF. The full variable domain, rest sourced from reference TRBV7-9 and TRBJ1-3, is DTGVSQNPRHKITKRGQNVTFRCDPISEHNRLYWYRQTLGQGPEFLTYFQNEAQLEKSRLLSDRFSAERPKGSFSTLEIQRTEQGDSAMYLCSGSSGNTIYFGEGSWLTVV.

The chain employs TRBV29-1 and TRBJ1-1; D is uncertain. CDR1 is SQVTM and CDR2 is ANQGSEA in the germline V gene. The CDR3 covers 15 residues. V shed 2 bases and J shed 4 bases, with 17 bases lying between them. CDR3 nucleotide sequence: TGCAGCGTTGAAAGAGTAGGTTTTGGGGTCACTGAAGCTTTCTTT. Translation: CSVERVGFGVTEAFF.